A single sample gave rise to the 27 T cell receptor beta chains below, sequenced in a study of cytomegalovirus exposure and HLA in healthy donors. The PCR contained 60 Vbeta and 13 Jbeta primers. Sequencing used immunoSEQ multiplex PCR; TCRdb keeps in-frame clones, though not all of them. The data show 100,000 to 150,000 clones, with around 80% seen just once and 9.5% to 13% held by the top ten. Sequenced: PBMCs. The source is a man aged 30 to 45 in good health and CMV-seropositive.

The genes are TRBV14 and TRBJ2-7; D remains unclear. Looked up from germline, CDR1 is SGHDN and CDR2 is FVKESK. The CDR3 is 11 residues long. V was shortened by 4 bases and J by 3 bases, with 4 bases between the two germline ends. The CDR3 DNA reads TGTGCCAGCAGCCTCCGCTACGAGCAGTACTTC. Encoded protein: CASSLRYEQYF. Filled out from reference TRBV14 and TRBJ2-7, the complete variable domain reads EAGVTQFPSHSVIEKGQTVTLRCDPISGHDNLYWYRRVMGKEIKFLLHFVKESKQDESGMPNNRFLAERTGGTYSTLKVQPAELEDSGVYFCASSLRYEQYFGPGTRLTVT.

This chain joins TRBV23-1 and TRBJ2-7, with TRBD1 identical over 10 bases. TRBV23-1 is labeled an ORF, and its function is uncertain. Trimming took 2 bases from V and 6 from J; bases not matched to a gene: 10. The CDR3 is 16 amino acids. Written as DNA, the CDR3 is TGCGCCAGCAGTCAAGGGACAGGGGTTCAAATGGGCGAGCAGTACTTC. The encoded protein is CASSQGTGVQMGEQYF.

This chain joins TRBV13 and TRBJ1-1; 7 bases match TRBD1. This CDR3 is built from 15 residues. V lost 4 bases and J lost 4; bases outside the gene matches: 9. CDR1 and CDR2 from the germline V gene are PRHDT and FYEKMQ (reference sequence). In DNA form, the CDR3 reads TGTGCCAGCAGCTCGATCGGCAGGGGGAGCACTGAAGCTTTCTTT. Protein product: CASSSIGRGSTEAFF.

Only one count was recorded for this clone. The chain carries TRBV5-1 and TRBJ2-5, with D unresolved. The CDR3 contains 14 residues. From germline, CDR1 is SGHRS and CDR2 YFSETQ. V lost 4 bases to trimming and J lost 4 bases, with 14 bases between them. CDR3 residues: CASSLFPAGETQYF. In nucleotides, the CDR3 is TGCGCCAGCAGCCTATTCCCGGCAGGAGAGACCCAGTACTTC. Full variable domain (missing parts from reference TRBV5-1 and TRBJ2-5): KAGVTQTPRYLIKTRGQQVTLSCSPISGHRSVSWYQQTPGQGLQFLFEYFSETQRNKGNFPGRFSGRQFSNSRSEMNVSTLELGDSALYLCASSLFPAGETQYFGPGTRLLVL.

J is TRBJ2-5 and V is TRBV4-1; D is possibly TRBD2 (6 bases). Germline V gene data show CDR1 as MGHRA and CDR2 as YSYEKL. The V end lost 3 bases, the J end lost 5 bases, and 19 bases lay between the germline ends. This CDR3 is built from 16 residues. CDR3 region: CASSQVIAEIRETQYF. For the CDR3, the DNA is TGCGCCAGCAGCCAGGTCATAGCGGAAATTCGGGAGACCCAGTACTTC.

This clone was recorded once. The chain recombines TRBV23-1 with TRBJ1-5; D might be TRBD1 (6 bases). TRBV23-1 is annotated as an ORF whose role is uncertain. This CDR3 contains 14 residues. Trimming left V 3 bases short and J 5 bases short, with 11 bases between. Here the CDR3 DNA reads TGCGCCAGCAGTCAGTTGGACAGCCATCAGCCCCAGCATTTT. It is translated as CASSQLDSHQPQHF.

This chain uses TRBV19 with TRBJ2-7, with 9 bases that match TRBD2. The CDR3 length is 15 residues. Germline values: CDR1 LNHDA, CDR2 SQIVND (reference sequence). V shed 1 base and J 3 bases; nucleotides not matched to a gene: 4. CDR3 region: CASSIGGRGGYEQYF. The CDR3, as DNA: TGTGCCAGTAGTATAGGCGGGAGGGGAGGCTACGAGCAGTACTTC.

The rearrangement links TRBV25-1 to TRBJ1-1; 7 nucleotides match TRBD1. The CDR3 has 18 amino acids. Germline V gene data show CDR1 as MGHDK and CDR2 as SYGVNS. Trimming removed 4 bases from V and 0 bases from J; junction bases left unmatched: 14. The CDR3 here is CASSAYRQGEAMNTEAFF. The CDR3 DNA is TGTGCCAGCAGTGCCTACCGACAGGGCGAAGCCATGAACACTGAAGCTTTCTTT.

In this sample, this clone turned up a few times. CDR3 sequence reads: CASSWYGTLRGDEQYF. The CDR3 bases are TGTGCCAGCAGCTGGTACGGGACTCTACGTGGAGACGAGCAGTACTTC. J is TRBJ2-7 and V is TRBV11-2; TRBD2 might be the D (6 bases). Germline V gene sequence: CDR1 SGHAT, CDR2 FQNNGV. This CDR3 has 16 amino acids. Between the trimmed V and J ends, which lost 4 bases and 5 bases, there was a span of 21 bases.

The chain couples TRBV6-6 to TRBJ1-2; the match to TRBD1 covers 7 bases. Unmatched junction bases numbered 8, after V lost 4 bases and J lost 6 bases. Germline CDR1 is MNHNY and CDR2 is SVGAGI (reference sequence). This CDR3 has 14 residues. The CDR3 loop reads CASSFLNRGDGYTF. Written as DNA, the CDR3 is TGTGCCAGCAGTTTTTTAAACAGGGGTGATGGCTACACCTTC.

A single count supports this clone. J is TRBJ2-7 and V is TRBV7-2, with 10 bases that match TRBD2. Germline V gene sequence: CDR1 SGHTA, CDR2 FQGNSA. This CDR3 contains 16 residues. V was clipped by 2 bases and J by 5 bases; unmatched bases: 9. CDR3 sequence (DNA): TGTGCCAGCAGCTTAAGGCTAGCGGGGGCCCCTGACGAGCAGTACTTC. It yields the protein CASSLRLAGAPDEQYF.

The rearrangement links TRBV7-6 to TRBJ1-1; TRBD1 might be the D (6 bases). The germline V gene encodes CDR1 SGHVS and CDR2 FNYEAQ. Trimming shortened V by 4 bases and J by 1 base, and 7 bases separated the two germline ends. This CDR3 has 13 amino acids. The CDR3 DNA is TGTGCCAGCAGCTCACAGGGGAACACTGAAGCTTTCTTT. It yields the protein CASSSQGNTEAFF.

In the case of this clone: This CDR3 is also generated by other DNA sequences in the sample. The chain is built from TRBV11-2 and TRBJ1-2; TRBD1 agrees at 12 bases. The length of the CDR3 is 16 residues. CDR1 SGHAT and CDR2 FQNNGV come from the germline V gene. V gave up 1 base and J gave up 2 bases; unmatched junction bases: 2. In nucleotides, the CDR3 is TGTGCCAGCAGCTTAGGGGGACAGGGGGCGAACTATGGCTACACCTTC. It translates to CASSLGGQGANYGYTF.

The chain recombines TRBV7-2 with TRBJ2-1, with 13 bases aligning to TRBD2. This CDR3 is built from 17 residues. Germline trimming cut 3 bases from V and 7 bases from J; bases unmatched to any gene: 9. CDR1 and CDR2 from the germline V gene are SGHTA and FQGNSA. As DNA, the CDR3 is TGTGCCAGCAGCTTTGACGAGGGACTAGCGGGATGGAATGAGCAGTTCTTC. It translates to CASSFDEGLAGWNEQFF. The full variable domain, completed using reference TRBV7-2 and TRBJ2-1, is GAGVSQSPSNKVTEKGKDVELRCDPISGHTALYWYRQSLGQGLEFLIYFQGNSAPDKSGLPSDRFSAERTGGSVSTLTIQRTQQEDSAVYLCASSFDEGLAGWNEQFFGPGTRLTVL.

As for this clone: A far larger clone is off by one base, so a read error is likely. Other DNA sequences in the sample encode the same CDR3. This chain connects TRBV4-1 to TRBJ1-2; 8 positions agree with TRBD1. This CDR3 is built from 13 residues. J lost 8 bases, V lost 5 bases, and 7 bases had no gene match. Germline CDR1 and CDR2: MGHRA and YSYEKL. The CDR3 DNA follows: TGCGCCAGCAGCGGTCAGGGGGCGAAGGGCTACACCTTC. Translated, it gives CASSGQGAKGYTF.

Here the CDR3 reads CAWSVRLAPSTDTQYF. The CDR3, as DNA: TGTGCCTGGAGTGTACGGTTAGCACCTAGCACAGATACGCAGTATTTT. This chain joins TRBV30 and TRBJ2-3; D gene unclear. V was shortened by 0 bases and J by 0 bases, with 13 bases between the two germline ends. Germline V CDR1 and CDR2: GTSNPN, SVGIG (reference sequence). The CDR3 has 16 residues.

In nucleotides, the CDR3 is TGTGCCAGCAGTACAAAGTCTTCGTCGGCTACGGGGCAGCCCCAGCATTTT. Protein: CASSTKSSSATGQPQHF. The chain joins TRBV27 to TRBJ1-5; D gene ambiguous. V lost 5 bases, J lost 7 bases, and 24 bases lay in between. There are 17 residues in the CDR3. Germline V lookup: CDR1 MNHEY, CDR2 SMNVEV (reference sequence).

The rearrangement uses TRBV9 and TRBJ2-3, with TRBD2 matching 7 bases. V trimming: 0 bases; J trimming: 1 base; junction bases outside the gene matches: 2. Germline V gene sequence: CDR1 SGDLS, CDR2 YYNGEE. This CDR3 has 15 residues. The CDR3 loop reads CASSVATSGTDTQYF. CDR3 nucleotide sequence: TGTGCCAGCAGCGTAGCTACTAGCGGCACAGATACGCAGTATTTT.

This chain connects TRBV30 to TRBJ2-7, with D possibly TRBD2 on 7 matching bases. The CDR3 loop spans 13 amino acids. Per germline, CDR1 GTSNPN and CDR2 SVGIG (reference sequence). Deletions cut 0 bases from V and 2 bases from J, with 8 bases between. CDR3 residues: CAWSVGGPYEQYF. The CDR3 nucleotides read TGTGCCTGGAGTGTGGGGGGGCCCTACGAGCAGTACTTC. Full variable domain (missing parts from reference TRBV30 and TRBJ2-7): SQTIHQWPATLVQPVGSPLSLECTVEGTSNPNLYWYRQAAGRGLQLLFYSVGIGQISSEVPQNLSASRPQDRQFILSSKKLLLSDSGFYLCAWSVGGPYEQYFGPGTRLTVT.

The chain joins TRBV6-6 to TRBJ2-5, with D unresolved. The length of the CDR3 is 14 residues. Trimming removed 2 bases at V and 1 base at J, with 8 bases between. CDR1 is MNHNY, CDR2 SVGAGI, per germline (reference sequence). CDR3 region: CASSYPGFQETQYF. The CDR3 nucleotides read TGTGCCAGCAGTTACCCAGGATTCCAAGAGACCCAGTACTTC.

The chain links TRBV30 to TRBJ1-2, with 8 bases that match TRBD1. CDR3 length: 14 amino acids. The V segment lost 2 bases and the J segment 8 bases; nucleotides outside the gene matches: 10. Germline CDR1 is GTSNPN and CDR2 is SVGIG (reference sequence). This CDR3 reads CAWSSKTGAEGYTF. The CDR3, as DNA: TGTGCCTGGAGTTCAAAGACAGGGGCGGAGGGCTACACCTTC.

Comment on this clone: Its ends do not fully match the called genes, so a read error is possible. As DNA, the CDR3 is TGTGCCGGCAGCTACCGGGAGTGGACCGGGGAGCTGTTTTTT. Translated, it gives CAGSYREWTGELFF. The V gene is TRBV13, the J gene TRBJ2-2; D possibly corresponds to TRBD2 (6 bases). The germline V gene has CDR1 PRHDT and CDR2 FYEKMQ (reference sequence). This CDR3 is built from 14 residues.

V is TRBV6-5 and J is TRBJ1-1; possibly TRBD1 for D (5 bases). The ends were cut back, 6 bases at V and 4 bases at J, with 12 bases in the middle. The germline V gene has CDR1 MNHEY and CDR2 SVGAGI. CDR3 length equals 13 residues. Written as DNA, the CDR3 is TGTGCCAGCAGACTAAGGGGATCCACTGAAGCTTTCTTT. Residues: CASRLRGSTEAFF.

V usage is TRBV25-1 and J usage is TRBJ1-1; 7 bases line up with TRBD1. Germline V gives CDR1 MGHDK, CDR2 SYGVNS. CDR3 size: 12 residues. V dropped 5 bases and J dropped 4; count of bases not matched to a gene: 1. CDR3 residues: CASSTGVTEAFF. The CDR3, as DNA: TGTGCCAGCAGTACAGGGGTCACTGAAGCTTTCTTT.

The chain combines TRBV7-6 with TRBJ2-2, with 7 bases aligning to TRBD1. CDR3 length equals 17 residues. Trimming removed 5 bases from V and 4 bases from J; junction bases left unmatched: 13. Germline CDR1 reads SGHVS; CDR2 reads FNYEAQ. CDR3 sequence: CASSPGLRQGFTGELFF. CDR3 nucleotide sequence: TGTGCCAGCAGCCCAGGCCTGCGACAGGGATTCACCGGGGAGCTGTTTTTT.

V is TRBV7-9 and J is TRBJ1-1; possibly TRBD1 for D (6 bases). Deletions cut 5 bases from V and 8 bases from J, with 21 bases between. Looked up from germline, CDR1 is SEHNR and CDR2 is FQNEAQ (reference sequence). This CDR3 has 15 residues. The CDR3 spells CASSPRGGAYPEAFF. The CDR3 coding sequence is TGTGCCAGCAGCCCCCGCGGGGGCGCGTACCCCGAAGCTTTCTTT.

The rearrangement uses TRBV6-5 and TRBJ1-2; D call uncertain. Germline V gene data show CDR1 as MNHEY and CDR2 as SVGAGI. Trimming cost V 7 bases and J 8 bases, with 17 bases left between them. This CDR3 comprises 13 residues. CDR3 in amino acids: CASTTWAARGYTF. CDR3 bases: TGTGCCAGCACCACGTGGGCCGCCAGGGGCTACACCTTC.